Listed below are T cell receptor beta chains from one sample, sequenced in a study of neurological immune-mediated disorders. TCRdb re-called the 5' RACE reads through MiXCR, storing one row per CDR3 protein. The sample contains about 48,000 distinct CDR3 sequences, about 12% of which appear only once. Sequenced sample: PBMCs. The receptors come from a male donor with HTLV-1-associated myelopathy (HAM/TSP). CDR3s include the opening cysteine and the closing phenylalanine or tryptophan. The D gene is left open where the match is weak. Clone sizes are given selectively: once, few, many, or a class where the clone is expanded.

j_call	clone_size	v_call	d_call	cdr3_length	cdr3_aa	cdr3_nt
TRBJ1-2	NA	TRBV7-6	NA	15	CASSLDMTFGTGYTF	TGTGCCAGCAGCTTAGATATGACATTCGGGACTGGCTACACCTTC
TRBJ2-7	many	TRBV5-1	NA	12	CASSSRGYEQYF	TGCGCCAGCAGCTCTAGGGGCTACGAGCAGTACTTC
TRBJ2-2	few	TRBV11-2	TRBD2	16	CASSRSLAGGTGELFF	TGTGCCAGCAGCCGGTCGTTAGCGGGGGGCACCGGGGAGCTGTTTTTT
TRBJ1-6	many	TRBV27	TRBD1	16	CASSLSRGSYNSPLHF	TGTGCCAGCAGTTTAAGCAGGGGGTCGTATAATTCACCCCTCCACTTT
TRBJ2-1	many	TRBV9	NA	15	CASSLGGAGFDEQFF	TGTGCCAGCAGCTTGGGGGGGGCGGGATTCGATGAGCAGTTCTTC
TRBJ1-6	many	TRBV6-6	TRBD1	15	CASIPDRGTNSPLHF	TGTGCCAGCATTCCGGACAGGGGAACTAATTCACCCCTCCACTTT
TRBJ1-2	NA	TRBV6-5	NA	14	CASGRIDTDYGYTF	TGTGCGTCGGGTCGAATAGACACGGACTATGGCTACACCTTC
TRBJ1-5	many	TRBV20-1	NA	14	CSARDGGSEQPQHF	TGCAGTGCTAGAGACGGGGGTTCTGAACAGCCCCAGCATTTT
TRBJ1-4	few	TRBV29-1	NA	13	CSVRVAKNEKLFF	TGCAGCGTTCGGGTTGCTAAAAATGAAAAACTGTTTTTT
TRBJ1-3	many	TRBV5-6	TRBD1	16	CASSPGTGVLVNTIYF	TGTGCCAGCAGCCCCGGGACAGGCGTACTCGTCAACACCATATATTTT
TRBJ2-2	many	TRBV6-2/TRBV6-3	NA	15	CASSRLTGSTGELFF	TGTGCCAGCAGTCGCCTGACAGGCTCCACCGGGGAGCTGTTTTTT
TRBJ2-5	many	TRBV20-1	NA	14	CSARDIRGQETQYF	TGCAGTGCTAGAGATATTCGGGGGCAAGAGACCCAGTACTTC
TRBJ2-7	NA	TRBV4-2	TRBD1	15	CASSQYRGRSNEQYF	TGTGCCAGCAGCCAGTACAGGGGGAGATCAAACGAGCAGTACTTC
TRBJ2-1	many	TRBV7-7	NA	15	CASSSGTNSYNEQFF	TGTGCCAGCAGCTCCGGGACCAATTCCTACAATGAGCAGTTCTTC
TRBJ2-1	many	TRBV20-1	TRBD2	18	CSARDLAGGPRSYNEQFF	TGCAGTGCTAGAGATTTGGCGGGGGGGCCTCGGTCCTACAATGAGCAGTTCTTC
TRBJ1-5	NA	TRBV12-3/TRBV12-4	NA	14	CASNRDGSNQPQHF	TGTGCCAGCAATAGAGACGGGAGCAATCAGCCCCAGCATTTT
TRBJ2-5	many	TRBV5-1	NA	12	CASSPGLETQYF	TGCGCCAGCAGCCCCGGTTTGGAGACCCAGTACTTC
TRBJ1-5	many	TRBV7-2	TRBD1	14	CASSLRQGNQPQHF	TGTGCCAGCAGCTTAAGACAGGGGAATCAGCCCCAGCATTTT
TRBJ1-1	few	TRBV5-1	NA	13	CASSRQRHTEAFF	TGCGCCAGCAGCCGGCAAAGGCACACTGAAGCTTTCTTT
TRBJ1-2	many	TRBV6-5	NA	14	CASSPVGEVYGYTF	TGTGCCAGCAGCCCGGTCGGGGAGGTCTATGGCTACACCTTC
TRBJ2-7	many	TRBV10-2	TRBD1	13	CASRGQGGSEQYF	TGCGCCAGCAGGGGACAGGGAGGGTCCGAGCAGTACTTC
TRBJ1-5	many	TRBV6-5	NA	22	CASSPPGFPITGPPPLNQPQHF	TGTGCCAGCAGTCCGCCTGGATTTCCGATTACCGGACCCCCTCCCCTCAATCAGCCCCAGCATTTT